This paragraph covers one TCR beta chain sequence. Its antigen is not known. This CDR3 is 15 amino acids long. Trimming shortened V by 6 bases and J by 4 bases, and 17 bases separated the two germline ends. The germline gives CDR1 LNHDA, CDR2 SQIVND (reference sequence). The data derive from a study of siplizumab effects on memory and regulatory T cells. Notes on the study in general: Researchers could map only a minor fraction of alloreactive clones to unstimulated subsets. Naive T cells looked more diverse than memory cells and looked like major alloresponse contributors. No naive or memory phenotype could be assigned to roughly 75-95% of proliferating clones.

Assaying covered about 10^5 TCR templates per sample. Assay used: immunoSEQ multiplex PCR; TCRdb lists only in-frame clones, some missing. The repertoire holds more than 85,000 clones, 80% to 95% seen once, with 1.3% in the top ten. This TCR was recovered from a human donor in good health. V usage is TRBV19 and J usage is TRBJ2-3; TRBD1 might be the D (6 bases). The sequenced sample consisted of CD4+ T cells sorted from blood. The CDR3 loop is CASRQGPSVADTQYF. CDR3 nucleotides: TGTGCCAGTAGACAGGGTCCAAGTGTTGCAGATACGCAGTATTTT.